Below, one TCR beta chain is given with its context. Other DNA sequences in this sample translate to the same CDR3. The sample comes from a study of blood T cell repertoires in COVID-19. Using immunoSEQ multiplex PCR, the repertoire was profiled, and TCRdb retains in-frame clones only, with some absent. The sample records over 150,000 clones, around 87% being singletons. The CDR3 is made up of 13 amino acids. The germline CDR1 and CDR2 sequences are SGHRS and YFSETQ. J gave up 2 bases and V 4 bases, and 2 bases lay outside the gene matches. The sequence derives from a man aged 55 to 70 with COVID-19, enrolled during active disease. The V gene is TRBV5-1, the J gene TRBJ1-2; 7 bases agree with TRBD1. The specimen was peripheral blood. The CDR3, as DNA: TGCGCCAGCAGCCGGGACAGAAACTATGGCTACACCTTC. Amino acid sequence: CASSRDRNYGYTF.